A single sample gave rise to the 25 T cell receptor delta chains below, sequenced in a study of γδ T cells in repeated Plasmodium falciparum infection. Vgamma9/Vdelta2+ and Vdelta2-negative gammadelta T cells were flow-sorted from PBMC for bulk sequencing. TCRdb repeated clone calling on the multiplex PCR reads with CATT. The table includes 50,000 to 65,000 delta-chain clones, about 1.5% detected once. The material sequenced was gamma-delta T cells from blood. The receptors stem from a pool of human donors (malaria-infected and uninfected, not separated).

This clone has a count of ten or more. The gene calls are TRDV3 and TRDJ1; 8 bases are a match to TRDD3. J lost 3 bases, V lost 4 bases, and 28 bases had no gene match. CDR3 length: 20 residues. From germline, CDR1 is TVYSNPD and CDR2 GDNSRS (reference sequence). The CDR3 is CASSLVAYGWGKSIADKLIF. The CDR3, as DNA: TGTGCCTCTTCCCTCGTGGCCTACGGCTGGGGGAAAAGTATAGCCGATAAACTCATCTTT.

This clone was counted only a few times. The TCRdb protein, from a much larger clone, departs from this DNA's translation at residue 18, likely by read error; the protein shown derives from the DNA. The chain employs TRDV1 and TRDJ2, with 9 bases fitting TRDD2. Germline loops: CDR1 TSWWSYY, CDR2 QGS. The CDR3 extends over 21 amino acids. In DNA, the CDR3 is TGTGCTCTTGGGAACTCTCCTTCCTACGGCTGGGGGTTCACTAATACAGCACGACTCTTCTTC. Translating it yields CALGNSPSYGWGFTNTARLFF.

This clone was observed a handful of times. For this DNA, TCRdb reports the protein of a much larger clone, which diverges at residue 10, most likely from a read error; the protein presented here is translated directly from the DNA. The chain couples TRDV1 to TRDJ1; 10 bases agree with TRDD3. This CDR3 spans 21 amino acids. Germline assignment: CDR1 TSWWSYY and CDR2 QGS. V dropped 2 bases and J dropped 6; count of bases not matched to a gene: 24. CDR3 sequence reads: CALGEKRRCPGGYEGTYKLIF. Written as DNA, the CDR3 is TGTGCTCTTGGGGAAAAACGGCGTTGTCCTGGGGGATATGAAGGAACTTATAAACTCATCTTT.

This clone was detected ten times or more. The protein TCRdb gives is from a much larger clone and does not agree with this DNA's translation at residue 12, likely a read error; the protein shown here comes from the DNA. This sequence joins TRDV1 and TRDJ1; D unclear. The CDR3 spans 15 residues. Trimming took 0 bases from V and 9 from J, leaving 17 bases between them. Germline CDR1 reads TSWWSYY; CDR2 reads QGS. CDR3 region: CALGELLVVQGELIF. The CDR3 DNA follows: TGTGCTCTTGGGGAACTCCTAGTAGTCCAGGGAGAACTCATCTTT.

Ten or more counts support this clone. A far bigger clonotype differs at one base, so this is likely a read error. Other DNA sequences from this sample encode an identical CDR3 as well. The rearrangement links TRDV1 to TRDJ1; D possibly corresponds to TRDD2 (6 bases). Here the J gene came from matching the DNA to germline, since TCRdb omits it. From germline, CDR1 is TSWWSYY and CDR2 QGS. This CDR3 has 17 residues. The V end lost 3 bases, the J end lost 10 bases, and 27 bases lay between the germline ends. This CDR3 reads CALGETSYLPQEGGLIF. As DNA, the CDR3 is TGTGCTCTTGGGGAGACCTCCTACCTCCCGCAAGAAGGTGGACTCATCTTT.

This clone came up many times. The TCRdb protein, from a much larger clone, departs from this DNA's translation at residue 16, likely by read error; the protein shown derives from the DNA. The chain couples TRDV1 to TRDJ1; tentatively, D is TRDD3 (6 bases). Trimming cost V 1 base and J 6 bases, with 30 bases left between them. From germline, CDR1 is TSWWSYY and CDR2 QGS. The CDR3 has 20 residues. CDR3 region: CALGEQRGSPRWDKANKLIF. CDR3 in DNA: TGTGCTCTTGGGGAACAAAGGGGCTCCCCACGATGGGATAAAGCCAATAAACTCATCTTT.

This clone was found a few times. TCRdb pairs this DNA with a much larger clone's protein that differs at residue 18, likely a read error; the protein shown was translated from the DNA. The gene calls are TRDV1 and TRDJ1; TRDD3 matches 11 bases. Germline V CDR1 and CDR2: TSWWSYY, QGS. The CDR3 loop spans 21 amino acids. The CDR3 is CALGEFPFLHLGDTIADELIF. CDR3 nucleotides: TGTGCTCTTGGGGAATTCCCGTTCCTCCATCTGGGGGATACCATTGCCGATGAACTCATCTTT.

This clone was counted a few times. TCRdb lists the protein of a much larger clone for this DNA, which differs at residues 11 and 24, so this is likely a read error; the protein given here is translated from the DNA itself. The V call is TRDV1, the J call TRDJ1; 7 bases agree with TRDD3. The CDR3 totals 25 residues. Germline loops: CDR1 TSWWSYY, CDR2 QGS. The chain's CDR3 is CALGDRGVWSLTLGQGVPRTDKLTF. The CDR3 DNA follows: TGTGCTCTTGGGGACAGAGGAGTTTGGTCCCTCACACTGGGGCAAGGGGTTCCACGCACCGATAAACTCACCTTT.

Concerning this clone itself: TCRdb's protein, taken from a much larger clone, differs from this DNA's translation at residue 17, likely owing to a read error; the protein displayed comes from the DNA. No call exists for the J gene, whereas the V gene is TRDV3; no check of the table's D call, TRDD3, against the DNA was made. The CDR3 runs to 19 residues. The germline CDR1 and CDR2 sequences are TVYSNPD and GDNSRS (reference sequence). As DNA, the CDR3 is TGTGCCTCTCCTACGTTCTCTGGGGGATACGCGTCGGCCACCGATAAACCCATCTTT. Its protein is CASPTFSGGYASATDKPIF.

This clone was counted a few times. This likely stems from a read error, as it lies one base from a far larger clone. The chain uses TRDV1 and TRDJ1; tentative D call: TRDD3 (6 bases). Since TCRdb gives no J gene, matching the DNA to germline was used here to assign it. Germline CDR1 and CDR2: TSWWSYY and QGS. V dropped 0 bases and J dropped 0 bases, with 20 bases sitting between them. The CDR3 has 19 residues. CDR3 protein: CALGELRAGDKKYTDKLIF. The CDR3 DNA sequence: TGTGCTCTTGGGGAACTAAGGGCTGGGGACAAGAAGTACACCGATAAACTCATCTTT.

This clone was counted only a few times. The TCRdb protein comes from a much larger clone and disagrees with this DNA's translation at residue 22, likely due to a read error; the protein given here is derived from the DNA. TRDV3 is the V gene, and the J gene was not called; the D segment call TRDD3 is taken from the table without a DNA check. Germline CDR1 and CDR2: TVYSNPD and GDNSRS (reference sequence). The CDR3 has 24 amino acids. The CDR3 loop is CAFKESGLPHVIWGITFNTDKPIF. The CDR3 bases are TGTGCCTTTAAAGAGTCCGGCCTTCCTCACGTCATCTGGGGGATAACCTTCAACACCGATAAACCCATCTTT.

The chain couples TRDV2 to TRDJ1; D call uncertain. The J gene, not given by TCRdb, was assigned here from a germline match of the nucleotide sequence. Germline-derived CDR1 and CDR2 are GEAIGNYY and EKD. CDR3 length: 13 amino acids. CDR3 sequence: CARTEPYGLKLIF. The CDR3 coding sequence is TGTGCTCGCACAGAGCCGTACGGGCTTAAACTCATCTTT.

This clone was seen repeatedly, ten times or more. TCRdb shows a much larger clone's protein in place of this DNA's translation, and the two differ at residue 5, likely through a read error; the protein shown is translated from the DNA. The DNA for the CDR3 is TGTGCTCTTGGGGGGCTGGTTTTTTTGTTACAAGGGGTCTACACCGATAAACTCATCTTT. Its protein product is CALGGLVFLLQGVYTDKLIF. V and J are TRDV1 and TRDJ1; the D is unclear. This CDR3 region has 20 residues. V gave up 4 bases and J gave up 0 bases, with 27 bases separating them. Germline V lookup: CDR1 TSWWSYY, CDR2 QGS.

With respect to this clone: With a far larger clone one base away, a read error is the likely cause. At the DNA level, this CDR3 is encoded by other sequences in the same sample as well. This rearrangement joins TRDV1 to TRDJ1; tentative D call: TRDD2 (7 bases). The length of the CDR3 is 19 residues. Per the germline V gene, CDR1 is TSWWSYY and CDR2 is QGS. In DNA, the CDR3 is TGCGCTCTTGGGCCGCCCTTCCTCGGGCACCGAAATATTCCCTTAAAACTCATCTTT. It yields the protein CALGPPFLGHRNIPLKLIF.

The table lists this clone with a few counts. TCRdb assigns this DNA the protein of a much larger clone, which departs from its translation at residue 18; this likely reflects a read error, and the protein shown comes from translating the DNA. The V call is TRDV2, the J call TRDJ2; no reliable D call. The J gene was not available in TCRdb and was assigned here by matching the DNA to germline segments. V was pared by 3 bases and J by 12 bases, with 34 bases between. This CDR3 spans 19 amino acids. From germline, CDR1 is GEAIGNYY and CDR2 EKD. CDR3 protein: CACDQIGTGWDSDTDKLFF. The CDR3 DNA is TGTGCCTGTGACCAGATCGGTACAGGGTGGGACTCGGACACCGATAAACTCTTCTTT.

This clone was observed a handful of times. It is likely a read error: a sequence one base away is far more abundant. The sample contains more than one DNA sequence encoding this CDR3. J is TRDJ1 and V is TRDV1; 10 bases match TRDD3. No J segment appears in TCRdb, so it was assigned here by matching the sequence to germline. V trimming: 0 bases; J trimming: 3 bases; junction bases outside the gene matches: 19. From germline, CDR1 is TSWWSYY and CDR2 QGS. The CDR3 totals 21 residues. The chain's CDR3 is CALGELLLVSSGGYAADKLIF. The CDR3 bases are TGTGCTCTTGGGGAACTCCTCCTTGTAAGCTCCGGGGGATACGCGGCCGATAAACTCATCTTT.

Remarks on this clone: For this DNA, TCRdb reports the protein of a much larger clone, which diverges at residue 9, most likely from a read error; the protein presented here is translated directly from the DNA. The rearrangement joins TRDV2 to TRDJ1, with D possibly TRDD2 on 6 matching bases. Since TCRdb gives no J gene, matching the DNA to germline was used here to assign it. The germline gives CDR1 GEAIGNYY, CDR2 EKD. V was pared by 1 base and J by 0 bases, with 23 bases between. This CDR3 is built from 19 residues. CDR3 loop: CACDTGSYIGLLYTDKLIF. The CDR3 nucleotides are TGTGCCTGTGACACGGGATCCTACATTGGGCTACTTTACACCGATAAACTCATCTTT.

Notes on this clone: A far larger clone differs by one base, so this is likely a read error. Other DNA sequences in this specimen translate into the identical CDR3. The V and J genes are TRDV1 and TRDJ1; a weak D match, TRDD3 (6 bases). As TCRdb names no J gene, one was assigned here on the basis of a DNA match to germline. CDR3 length: 23 residues. CDR1 is TSWWSYY, CDR2 QGS, per germline. Trimming removed 2 bases from V and 0 bases from J, with 34 bases in between. The DNA of the CDR3 is TGTGCTCTTGGGGAATTAGAAGGACCCGTGAACGTACTGGGAGATAAAGACACCGATAAACTCATCTTT. Its protein is CALGELEGPVNVLGDKDTDKLIF.

This clone turned up a few times. This likely stems from a read error, as it lies one base from a far larger clone. Other DNA variants within this sample encode the same CDR3. This chain links TRDV1 with TRDJ1; 11 bases align to TRDD3. TCRdb does not report a J gene; here it was assigned by matching the DNA to germline references. The junction had 24 bases not matched to a gene; V was cut back by 3 bases and J by 0 bases. The CDR3 covers 23 residues. The germline V gene encodes CDR1 TSWWSYY and CDR2 QGS. The CDR3 DNA follows: TGTGCTCTTGGGGAGTTAGAAGGACCCGTGAACGTACTGGGGGATAAAGACACCGATAAACTCATCTTT. This translates into CALGELEGPVNVLGDKDTDKLIF.

On this clone itself: TCRdb records a much larger clone's protein for this DNA, with a difference at residue 5 that likely arises from a read error; the protein given is the translation of the DNA. The chain recombines TRDV1 with TRDJ4; 8 nucleotides agree with TRDD3. V gave up 3 bases and J gave up 0 bases; unmatched junction bases: 24. CDR1 and CDR2 (germline): TSWWSYY, QGS. This CDR3 comprises 21 residues. CDR3 DNA sequence: TGTGCTCTTGGGGATCCAAAACACTGGGGGGTTGGGTCTGATTCCGCCAGACCCCTGATCTTT. Translated, it gives CALGDPKHWGVGSDSARPLIF.

This clone was found many times. A read error is likely here: a far larger clone is one base away. In the same sample, other DNA sequences code for this CDR3. V and J are TRDV1 and TRDJ1; 10 bases match TRDD3. Trimming took 2 bases from V and 8 from J; bases not matched to a gene: 23. The CDR3 runs to 20 residues. CDR1 is TSWWSYY and CDR2 is QGS in the germline V gene. DNA for the CDR3: TGTGCTCTTGGGGAAAATTCCTGCGGCCTCCTCCTGTGGGGGATACAGAAACTCATCTTT. Translated: CALGENSCGLLLWGIQKLIF.

A remark on this clone: The likely explanation is a read error, given a far larger clone one base away. This specimen includes other DNA sequences encoding the same CDR3. This chain links TRDV1 with TRDJ2, with TRDD3 matching 8 bases. The J gene is not listed in TCRdb, so it was assigned here from a DNA match to germline. CDR3 length: 21 residues. Germline CDR1 is TSWWSYY and CDR2 is QGS. Losses at the gene ends were 9 bases for V and 0 bases for J; bases not matched to a gene: 24. The CDR3 DNA follows: TGTGCTCTCGTAAGCTCCCTCCGAGTTACTGGGGGGTTAGCTTTGACAGCACAACTCTTCTTT. Protein product: CALVSSLRVTGGLALTAQLFF.

This clone has a handful of counts. Only one base separates this from a far larger clonotype, so it likely reflects a read error. Within the sample, other DNA sequences also encode this same CDR3. The chain carries TRDV1 and TRDJ1; 8 bases fit TRDD3. CDR1 is TSWWSYY and CDR2 is QGS in the germline V gene. CDR3 length: 17 amino acids. DNA for the CDR3: TGTGCTCTTAAGAAAGGTAGCTGGGGGAAGTACACCGATAAACTCATCTTC. Its translation is CALKKGSWGKYTDKLIF.

Turning to this clone: This likely traces to a read error, being one base from a far larger clone. Other DNA sequences of this sample code for an identical CDR3. This sequence joins TRDV1 and TRDJ1; 7 bases line up with TRDD2. The J gene, missing from TCRdb, was assigned here through DNA to germline matching. Germline V CDR1 and CDR2: TSWWSYY, QGS. The CDR3 runs 25 residues. Losses at the gene ends were 3 bases for V and 6 bases for J; bases not matched to a gene: 40. Written as DNA, the CDR3 is TGTGCTCTTGGGGAGGCCCTATTCCTACGTTGGGTGCCTGGAGGATCCCGCCTACGGGGCTATAAACTCATCTTT. This encodes CALGEALFLRWVPGGSRLRGYKLIF.

The chain joins TRDV1 to TRDJ1; TRDD3 aligns across 11 bases. TCRdb supplies no J gene; here it was assigned by aligning the nucleotide sequence to germline. With V trimmed by 1 base and J by 4 bases, 23 bases remained unmatched. This CDR3 has 22 residues. From germline, CDR1 is TSWWSYY and CDR2 QGS. DNA of the CDR3: TGTGCTCTTGGGGAACCCCCCCCCATGTGGTACTGGGGGATAACGTACATCGATAAACTCATCTTT. Protein: CALGEPPPMWYWGITYIDKLIF.